Below, 5 T cell receptor beta chains from the same sample are listed, as sequenced in a study of cytomegalovirus exposure and HLA in healthy donors (dated by TCRdb to 2015 to 2018). The method was the immunoSEQ multiplex PCR assay. A mixture of 60 forward primers for TCR Vbeta segments and 13 reverse primers for TCR Jbeta segments was used in the multiplex PCR. Here the immuneACCESS table is served through TCRdb, limited to in-frame sequences with V and J called. Missing clones are a known gap in these copies; in checked studies unresolved V genes cover under half, and the rest lacks a known reason. The sample contains approximately 130,000 clones, 85% to 90% of them found a single time. Together, the top ten hold approximately 6.4% of the sample. Specimen: PBMCs. The receptors stem from a woman younger than 45 in good health and CMV-seropositive.

This chain joins TRBV13 and TRBJ2-7; a weak D match, TRBD2 (6 bases). The CDR3 extends over 13 amino acids. The V end was cut by 8 bases, the J end by 5 bases, with 16 bases between. From germline, CDR1 is PRHDT and CDR2 FYEKMQ (reference sequence). This CDR3 reads CASQVGGRDEQYF. In DNA form, the CDR3 reads TGTGCCAGCCAAGTGGGGGGACGAGACGAGCAGTACTTC. Full variable domain (outside the CDR3, taken from reference TRBV13 and TRBJ2-7): AAGVIQSPRHLIKEKRETATLKCYPIPRHDTVYWYQQGPGQDPQFLISFYEKMQSDKGSIPDRFSAQQFSDYHSELNMSSLELGDSALYFCASQVGGRDEQYFGPGTRLTVT.

V usage is TRBV18 and J usage is TRBJ2-5; maybe TRBD2 (5 bases). Germline V gives CDR1 KGHSH, CDR2 LQKENI. The CDR3 length is 15 residues. Trimming cost V 3 bases and J 4 bases, with 15 bases left between them. This chain's CDR3 is CASSPGGGRRETQYF. In DNA, the CDR3 is TGTGCCAGCTCACCCGGCGGAGGTAGACGAGAGACCCAGTACTTC.

The V gene is TRBV7-3, the J gene TRBJ1-6; maybe TRBD1 (5 bases). Germline CDR1 is SGHTA and CDR2 is FQGTGA. The CDR3 runs 14 residues. V lost 5 bases, J lost 7 bases, and 12 bases lay in between. CDR3 in amino acids: CASSPGLQNSPLHF. The CDR3 nucleotides read TGTGCCAGCAGCCCGGGACTTCAGAATTCACCCCTCCACTTT.

The CDR3 DNA follows: TGTGCCAGCAGCTCCCCCGGGACAGGGTTGACTGAAGCTTTCTTT. Translation gives CASSSPGTGLTEAFF. The V call is TRBV7-9, the J call TRBJ1-1, with TRBD1 matching over 9 bases. The CDR3 loop spans 15 amino acids. Germline trimming cut 4 bases from V and 5 bases from J; bases unmatched to any gene: 8. Germline-derived CDR1 and CDR2 are SEHNR and FQNEAQ (reference sequence).

The V call is TRBV19, the J call TRBJ1-1, with D possibly matching TRBD1 (6 bases). Germline V CDR1 and CDR2: LNHDA, SQIVND (reference sequence). V was trimmed by 5 bases and J by 3 bases, leaving 13 bases between them. CDR3 length: 14 residues. The CDR3 sequence: CASSGSGAYTEAFF. In DNA, the CDR3 is TGTGCCAGTAGTGGGTCAGGGGCGTACACTGAAGCTTTCTTT.